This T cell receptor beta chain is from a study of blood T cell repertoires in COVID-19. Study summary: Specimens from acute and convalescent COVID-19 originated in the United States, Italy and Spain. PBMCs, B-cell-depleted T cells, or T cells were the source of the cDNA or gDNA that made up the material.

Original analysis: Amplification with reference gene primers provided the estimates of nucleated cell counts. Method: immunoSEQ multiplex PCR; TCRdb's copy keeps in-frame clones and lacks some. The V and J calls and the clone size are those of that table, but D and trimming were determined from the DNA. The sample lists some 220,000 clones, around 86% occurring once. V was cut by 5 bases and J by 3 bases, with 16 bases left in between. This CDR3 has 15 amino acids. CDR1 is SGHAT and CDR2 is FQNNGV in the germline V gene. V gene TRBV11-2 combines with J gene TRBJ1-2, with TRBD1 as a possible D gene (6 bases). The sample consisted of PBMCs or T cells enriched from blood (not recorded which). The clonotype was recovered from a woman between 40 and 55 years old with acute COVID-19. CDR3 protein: CASSPVGGQDYGYTF. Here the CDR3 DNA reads TGTGCCAGCAGCCCAGTCGGGGGGCAGGACTATGGCTACACCTTC.